The clone carrying this TCR beta chain was observed a handful of times. Its antigen is unknown. This sample was included in a study of T cells in Graves' hyperthyroidism and ophthalmopathy. What was amplified from RNA transcripts were TCR beta CDR3 regions. HTBI primers were used for first-round RT-PCR of the TCR CDR3. TCRdb redid the calling of the multiplex PCR reads with MiXCR, one entry per CDR3 protein. The sample has 500,000 to 700,000 distinct CDR3 sequences, 15% to 20% seen once; the top ten hold 15% to 20%. General study points: Researchers found most expanded thyroid clonotypes above 0.001 in blood as well.

It was considered stable Graves' hyperthyroidism when ophthalmopathy did not progress within 18 months. Those patients with uncontrolled infection, other autoimmune disease, pregnancy or lactation were excluded. The diagnoses drew upon clinical symptoms, serum thyroxine and TRAb, thyroid ultrasound and orbital computed tomography. The receptor was derived from a woman aged 18-29 years with Graves' hyperthyroidism. The sample taken for sequencing was blood.

The CDR3 loop is CASSLRTPGTSGEQYF. The CDR3 DNA sequence: TGTGCCAGCAGCTTGAGAACACCTGGGACTAGCGGCGAGCAGTACTTC. The gene calls are TRBV7-8 and TRBJ2-7; 11 nucleotides agree with TRBD2. The germline gives CDR1 SGHVS, CDR2 FQNEAQ. CDR3 size: 16 residues. V trimming: 3 bases; J trimming: 6 bases; junction bases outside the gene matches: 10.